The next 3 T cell receptor beta chains were all read from a single sample in a study of T cell responses to AZD1222 COVID-19 vaccine. TCRdb's table, derived via immunoSEQ multiplex PCR, lists solely in-frame clones and lacks some. The profile shows 110,000 to 150,000 clones, approximately 91% of them singletons. The sample in question was peripheral blood, obtained 28 days after the second AZD1222 dose. The receptor source for this set is an adult who received the AZD1222 COVID-19 vaccine.

Concerning this clone itself: Other DNA sequences of this sample code for an identical CDR3. The rearrangement joins TRBV7-3 to TRBJ2-3, with 9 positions matching TRBD2. With V trimmed by 5 bases and J by 3 bases, 0 bases remained unmatched. Germline CDR1 is SGHTA and CDR2 is FQGTGA. The CDR3 loop spans 13 amino acids. The chain's CDR3 is CASSGLATDTQYF. DNA for the CDR3: TGTGCCAGCAGCGGACTAGCGACAGATACGCAGTATTTT.

This chain connects TRBV4-2 to TRBJ2-2; 7 bases align to TRBD2. From germline, CDR1 is LGHNA and CDR2 YNFKEQ. Losses at the gene ends were 0 bases for V and 5 bases for J; bases not matched to a gene: 6. This CDR3 has 16 residues. The CDR3 region is CASSQEEWGGTGELFF. The CDR3 coding sequence is TGTGCCAGCAGCCAAGAGGAGTGGGGGGGAACCGGGGAGCTGTTTTTT.

The chain joins TRBV15 to TRBJ1-3; D is unclear. V shed 2 bases and J shed 1 base, with 18 bases lying between them. The CDR3 loop spans 18 amino acids. Germline V gene sequence: CDR1 LNHNV, CDR2 YYDKDF (reference sequence). The CDR3: CATSRKAGSGISGNTIYF. The CDR3 coding sequence is TGTGCCACCAGCAGAAAGGCTGGAAGTGGGATATCTGGAAACACCATATATTTT.